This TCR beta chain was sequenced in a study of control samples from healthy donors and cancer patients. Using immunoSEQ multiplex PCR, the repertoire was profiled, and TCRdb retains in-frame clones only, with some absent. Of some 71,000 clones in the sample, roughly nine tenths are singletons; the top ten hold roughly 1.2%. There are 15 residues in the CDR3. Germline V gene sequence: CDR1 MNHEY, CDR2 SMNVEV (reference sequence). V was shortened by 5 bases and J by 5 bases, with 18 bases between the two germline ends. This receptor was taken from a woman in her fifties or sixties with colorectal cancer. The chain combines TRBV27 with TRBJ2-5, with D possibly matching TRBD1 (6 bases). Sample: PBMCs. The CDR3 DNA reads TGTGCCAGCAGTCCGAACACAGGGCCGTGGGAGACCCAGTACTTC. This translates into CASSPNTGPWETQYF.